This T cell receptor beta chain stems from a study of post-analysis software for immune sequencing data. Turning to the study itself: Recorded subtypes: relapsing-remitting, secondary progressive, progressive-relapsing; some patients unannotated.

On this clonotype: Its target is not known.

Trimming cost V 4 bases and J 0 bases, with 10 bases left between them. CDR1 and CDR2 (germline): SGHRS, YFSETQ. The CDR3 contains 15 residues. Unique molecular identifiers were carried by the TCR beta cDNA libraries. With roughly 0.85 to 11 million T cells as the source, 400,000 to 550,000 cDNA molecules resulted. In TCRdb, the PCR reads were re-called with MiXCR into one record per CDR3 protein. Seen here are about 620,000 distinct CDR3 sequences, 44% observed once, and the top ten hold approximately 1.7%. Study-wide results and caveats: Diversity measured as normalized Chao1 was significantly lower in multiple sclerosis patients than in controls. Samples from a shared batch, those prepared together, strongly co-clustered by F measure. Patients had higher frequencies than controls of about five TRBV segments, including TRBV5-6, TRBV5-1 and TRBV20-1.

Sequenced sample: blood. The J gene is TRBJ1-4, the V gene TRBV5-1; no definite D call. The origin of this receptor is a girl aged 10 to 17 with multiple sclerosis. CDR3 loop: CASSPQTSTNEKLFF. DNA for the CDR3: TGCGCCAGCAGCCCCCAGACCTCAACTAATGAAAAACTGTTTTTT.